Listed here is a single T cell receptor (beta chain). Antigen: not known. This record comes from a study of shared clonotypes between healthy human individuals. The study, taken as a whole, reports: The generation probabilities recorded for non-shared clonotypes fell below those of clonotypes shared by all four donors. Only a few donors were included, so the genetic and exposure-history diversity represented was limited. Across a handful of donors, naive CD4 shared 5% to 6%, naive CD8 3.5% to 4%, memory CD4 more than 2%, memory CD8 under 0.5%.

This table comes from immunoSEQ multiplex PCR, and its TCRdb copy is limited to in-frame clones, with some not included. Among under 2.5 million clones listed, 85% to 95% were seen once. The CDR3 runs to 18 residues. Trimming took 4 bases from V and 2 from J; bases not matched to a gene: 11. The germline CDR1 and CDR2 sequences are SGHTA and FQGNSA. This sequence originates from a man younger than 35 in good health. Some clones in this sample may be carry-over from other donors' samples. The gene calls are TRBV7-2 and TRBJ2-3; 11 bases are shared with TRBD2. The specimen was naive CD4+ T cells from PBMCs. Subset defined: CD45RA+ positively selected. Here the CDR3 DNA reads TGTGCCAGCAGCTGGGGGGCCTTAGCGGGAGGGATCACAGATACGCAGTATTTT. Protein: CASSWGALAGGITDTQYF. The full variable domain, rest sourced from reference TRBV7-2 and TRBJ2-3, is GAGVSQSPSNKVTEKGKDVELRCDPISGHTALYWYRQSLGQGLEFLIYFQGNSAPDKSGLPSDRFSAERTGGSVSTLTIQRTQQEDSAVYLCASSWGALAGGITDTQYFGPGTRLTVL.